This T cell receptor (beta chain) was recorded in a study of control samples from healthy donors and cancer patients. Data came from immunoSEQ multiplex PCR; TCRdb stores just in-frame clones and leaves some out. The table has fewer than 200,000 clones, 85% to 90% seen once. The germline gives CDR1 LNHNV, CDR2 YYDKDF (reference sequence). Trimming removed 2 bases from V and 5 bases from J; junction bases left unmatched: 2. CDR3 length: 14 amino acids. Sample: blood. This chain uses TRBV15 with TRBJ2-1; 8 positions agree with TRBD1. This clonotype was sampled from a woman aged 45 to 65 in good health. This CDR3 is CATSRLTGDNEQFF. The CDR3 coding sequence is TGTGCCACCAGCAGATTGACAGGGGACAATGAGCAGTTCTTC.